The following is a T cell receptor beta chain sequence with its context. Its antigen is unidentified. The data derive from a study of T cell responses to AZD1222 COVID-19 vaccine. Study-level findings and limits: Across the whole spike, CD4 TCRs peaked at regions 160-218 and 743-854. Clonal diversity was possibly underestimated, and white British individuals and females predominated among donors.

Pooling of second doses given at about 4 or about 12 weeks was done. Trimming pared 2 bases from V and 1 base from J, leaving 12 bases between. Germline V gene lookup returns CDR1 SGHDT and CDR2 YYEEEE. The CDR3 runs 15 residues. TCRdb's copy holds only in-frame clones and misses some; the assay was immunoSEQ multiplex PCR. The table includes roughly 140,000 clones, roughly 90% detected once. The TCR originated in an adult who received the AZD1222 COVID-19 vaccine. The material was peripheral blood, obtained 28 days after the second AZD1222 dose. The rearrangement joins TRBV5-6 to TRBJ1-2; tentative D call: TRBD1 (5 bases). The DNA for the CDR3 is TGTGCCAGCAGCTTCCCCGGGACGTATAACTATGGCTACACCTTC. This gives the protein CASSFPGTYNYGYTF.